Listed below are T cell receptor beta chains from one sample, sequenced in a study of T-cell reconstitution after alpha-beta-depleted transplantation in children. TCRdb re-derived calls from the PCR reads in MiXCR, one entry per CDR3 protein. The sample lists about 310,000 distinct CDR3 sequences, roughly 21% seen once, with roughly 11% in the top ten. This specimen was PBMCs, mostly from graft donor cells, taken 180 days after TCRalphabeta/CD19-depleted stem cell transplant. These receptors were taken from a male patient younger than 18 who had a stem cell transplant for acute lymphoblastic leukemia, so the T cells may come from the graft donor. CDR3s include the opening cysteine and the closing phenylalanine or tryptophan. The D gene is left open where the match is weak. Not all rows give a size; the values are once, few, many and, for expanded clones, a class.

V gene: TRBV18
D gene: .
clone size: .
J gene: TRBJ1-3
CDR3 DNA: TGTGCCAGCTTGGCTAGGACGGGCAGCTCTGGAAACACCATATATTTT
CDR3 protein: CASLARTGSSGNTIYF

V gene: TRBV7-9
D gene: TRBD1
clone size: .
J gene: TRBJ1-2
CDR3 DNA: TGTGCCAGCAGCTTAGCGGGGACAGGGGGCTATGGCTACACCTTC
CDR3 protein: CASSLAGTGGYGYTF

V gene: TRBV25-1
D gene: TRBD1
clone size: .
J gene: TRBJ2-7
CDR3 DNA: TGTGCCAGCAGTGAAGCCGGGACAGGGGGCTACGAGCAGTACTTC
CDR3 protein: CASSEAGTGGYEQYF

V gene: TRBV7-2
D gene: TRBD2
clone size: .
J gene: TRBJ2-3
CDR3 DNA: TGTGCCAGCAGCCCCAGGACTAGCGGGAAAGATACGCAGTATTTT
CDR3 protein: CASSPRTSGKDTQYF

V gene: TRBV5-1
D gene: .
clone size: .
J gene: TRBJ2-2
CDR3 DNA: TGCGCCAGCAGCTTGGCAAGCGTGGCCGCCGGGGAGCTGTTTTTT
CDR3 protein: CASSLASVAAGELFF

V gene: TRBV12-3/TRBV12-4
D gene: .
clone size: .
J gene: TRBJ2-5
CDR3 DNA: TGTGCCAGCAGTCCGGGACTCTTCCTTCAAGAGACCCAGTACTTC
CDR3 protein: CASSPGLFLQETQYF

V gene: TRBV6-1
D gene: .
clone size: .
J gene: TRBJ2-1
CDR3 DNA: TGTGCCAGCAGTGAGACCCGGAGAGAGTTCTTC
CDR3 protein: CASSETRREFF

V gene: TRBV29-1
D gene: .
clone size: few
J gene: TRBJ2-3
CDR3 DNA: TGCAGCGTTGTGGGGCGTAGCACAGATACGCAGTATTTT
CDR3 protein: CSVVGRSTDTQYF

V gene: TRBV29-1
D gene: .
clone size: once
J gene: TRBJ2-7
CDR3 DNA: TGCAGCGTTCTGGGCCAATACGAGCAGTACTTC
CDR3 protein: CSVLGQYEQYF

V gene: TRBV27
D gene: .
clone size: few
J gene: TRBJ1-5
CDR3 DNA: TGTGCCAGCAGTTTATTACCCGGGGCCGGCAATCAGCCCCAGCATTTT
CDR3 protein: CASSLLPGAGNQPQHF

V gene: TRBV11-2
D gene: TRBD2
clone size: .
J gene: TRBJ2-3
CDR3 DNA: TGTGCCAGCAGCCTAATAGCGGGTACCACAGATACGCAGTATTTT
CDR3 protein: CASSLIAGTTDTQYF

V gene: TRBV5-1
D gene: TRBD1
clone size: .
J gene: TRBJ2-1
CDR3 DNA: TGCGCCAGCAGCTTAGGACGGGACAGGCTAGACAATGAGCAGTTCTTC
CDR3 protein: CASSLGRDRLDNEQFF

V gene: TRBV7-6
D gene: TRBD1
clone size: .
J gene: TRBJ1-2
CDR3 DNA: TGTGCCAGCAGCCCCGACAGGGGGCGAAAGTGGTGGTATGGCTACACCTTC
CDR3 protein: CASSPDRGRKWWYGYTF

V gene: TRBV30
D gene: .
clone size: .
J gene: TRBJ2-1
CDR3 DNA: TGTGCCTGGAGTGTACGGGGGCGGAAAAGTGAGCAGTTCTTC
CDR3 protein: CAWSVRGRKSEQFF

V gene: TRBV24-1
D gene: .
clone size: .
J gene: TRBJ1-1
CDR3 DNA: TGTGCCACCAGTGATCGGGCAGGGTGGTGGAACACTGAAGCTTTCTTT
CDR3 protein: CATSDRAGWWNTEAFF

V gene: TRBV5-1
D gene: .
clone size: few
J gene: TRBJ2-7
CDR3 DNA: TGCGCCAGCAGCATCGGGAACGCCCCCTACGAGCAGTACTTC
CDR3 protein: CASSIGNAPYEQYF

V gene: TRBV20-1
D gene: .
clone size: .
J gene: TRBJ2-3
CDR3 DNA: TGCAGTGGCACCATAGCGAATCTAGAAGGCCTCTCCACAGATACGCAGTATTTT
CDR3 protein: CSGTIANLEGLSTDTQYF

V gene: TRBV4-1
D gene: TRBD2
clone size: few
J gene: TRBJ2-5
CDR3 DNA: TGCGCCAGCAGCCAAGGGGCGACTAGCGGGCAAGAGACCCAGTACTTC
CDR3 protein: CASSQGATSGQETQYF

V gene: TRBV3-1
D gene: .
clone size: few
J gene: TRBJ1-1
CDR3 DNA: TGTGCCAGCAGCGTCGGACTCCTGAACACTGAAGCTTTCTTT
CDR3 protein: CASSVGLLNTEAFF

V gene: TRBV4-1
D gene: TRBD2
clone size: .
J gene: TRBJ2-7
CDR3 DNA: TGCGCCAGCCGACTATCAGCGGGAGGTTCCGAGCAGTACTTC
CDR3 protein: CASRLSAGGSEQYF

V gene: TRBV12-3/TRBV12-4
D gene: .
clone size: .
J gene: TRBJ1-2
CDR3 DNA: TGTGCCAGCAGTTTACAGGAAAGGAGTGGCTACACCTTC
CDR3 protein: CASSLQERSGYTF

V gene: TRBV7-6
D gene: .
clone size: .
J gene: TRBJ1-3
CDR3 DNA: TGTGCCAGCAGCCGTCCAGGCTCTGGAAACACCATATATTTT
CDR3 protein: CASSRPGSGNTIYF

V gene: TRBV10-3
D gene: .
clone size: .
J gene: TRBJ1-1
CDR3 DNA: TGTGCCATCAGTGAGGGGGCAGTGAAAGGCAACACTGAAGCTTTCTTT
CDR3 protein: CAISEGAVKGNTEAFF

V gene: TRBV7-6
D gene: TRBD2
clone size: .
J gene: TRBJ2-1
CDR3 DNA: TGTGCCAGCAGCTTAGCATTACTAGCGGGAGTTAATGAGCAGTTCTTC
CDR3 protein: CASSLALLAGVNEQFF

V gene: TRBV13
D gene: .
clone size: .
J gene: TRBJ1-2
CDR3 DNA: TGTGCCAGCAGCTTAGGCACCGCCAGGGACGACTATGGCTACACCTTC
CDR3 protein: CASSLGTARDDYGYTF

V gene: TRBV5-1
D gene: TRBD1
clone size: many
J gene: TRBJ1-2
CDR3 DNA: TGTGCCAGCAGCTTGGGACAGGGGAACTATGGCTACACCTTC
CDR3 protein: CASSLGQGNYGYTF

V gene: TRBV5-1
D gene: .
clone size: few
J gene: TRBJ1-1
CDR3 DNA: TGCGCCAGCAGCTTGGCCGGAATCAGGGCTAGGACTGAAGCTTTCTTT
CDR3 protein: CASSLAGIRARTEAFF

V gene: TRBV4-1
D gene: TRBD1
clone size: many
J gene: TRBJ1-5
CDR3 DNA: TGCGCCAGCAGCCAAGAAGCGGGACAGGGACAGCCCCAGCATTTT
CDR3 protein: CASSQEAGQGQPQHF

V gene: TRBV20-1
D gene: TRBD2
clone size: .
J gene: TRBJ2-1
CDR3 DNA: TGCAGTGCTAGAGAACCAGCGGGAGGTGACAATGAGCAGTTCTTC
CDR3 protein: CSAREPAGGDNEQFF

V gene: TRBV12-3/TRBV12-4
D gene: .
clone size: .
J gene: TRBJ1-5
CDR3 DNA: TGTGCCAGCAGTCCGGAGGAGGGGAGACAGCCCCAGCATTTT
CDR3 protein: CASSPEEGRQPQHF

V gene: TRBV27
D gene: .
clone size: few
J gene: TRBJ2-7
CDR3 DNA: TGTGCCAGCAGTCCGTTGGAGGCGGTACTCTACGAGCAGTACTTC
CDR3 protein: CASSPLEAVLYEQYF

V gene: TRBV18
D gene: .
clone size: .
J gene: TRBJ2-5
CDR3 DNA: TGTGCCAGCTCACCCCGCAATCGAGTTCGAGAGACCCAGTACTTC
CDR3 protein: CASSPRNRVRETQYF

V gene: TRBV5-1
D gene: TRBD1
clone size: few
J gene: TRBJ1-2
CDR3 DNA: TGCGCCAGCAGCTTACCGGGACAGGGTGATGGCTACACCTTC
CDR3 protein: CASSLPGQGDGYTF

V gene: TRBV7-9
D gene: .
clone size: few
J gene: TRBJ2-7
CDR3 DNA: TGTGCCAGCAGCTTCTATTCATCGAGCGAGCAGTACTTC
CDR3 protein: CASSFYSSSEQYF

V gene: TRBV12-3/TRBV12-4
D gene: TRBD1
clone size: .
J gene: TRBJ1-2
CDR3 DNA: TGTGCCAGCAGCGCTGGGACAGGGGGGTATGGCTACACCTTC
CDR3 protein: CASSAGTGGYGYTF

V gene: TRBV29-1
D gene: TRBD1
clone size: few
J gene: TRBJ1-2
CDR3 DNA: TGCAGCGGCTCTGGACAGGGCGCGGAGGGCTACACCTTC
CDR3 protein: CSGSGQGAEGYTF

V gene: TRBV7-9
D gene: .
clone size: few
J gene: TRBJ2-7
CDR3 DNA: TGTGCCAGCAGCTTACCCTCGGGAGCGCACTCCTACGAGCAGTACTTC
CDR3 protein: CASSLPSGAHSYEQYF

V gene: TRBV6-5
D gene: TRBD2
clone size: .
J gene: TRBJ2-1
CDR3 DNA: TGTGCCAGCAGTTACTCGGGGACGGGAGGTTCCTACAATGAGCAGTTCTTC
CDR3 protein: CASSYSGTGGSYNEQFF

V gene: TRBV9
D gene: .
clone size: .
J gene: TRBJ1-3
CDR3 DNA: TGTGCCAGCAGCCCGGCTACAGGACTAACTAGCCCAGGAGGAAACACCATATATTTT
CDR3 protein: CASSPATGLTSPGGNTIYF

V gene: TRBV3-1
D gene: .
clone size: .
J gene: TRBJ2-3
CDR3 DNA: TGTGCCTGCAGCCCTCCGTGGGCGAGCGAGAGCACAGATACGCAGTATTTT
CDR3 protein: CACSPPWASESTDTQYF

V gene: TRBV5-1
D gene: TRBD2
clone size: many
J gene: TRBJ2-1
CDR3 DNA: TGCGCCAGCGCCTCGGGACTAGCGGGCTACAATGAGCAGTTCTTC
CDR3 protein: CASASGLAGYNEQFF

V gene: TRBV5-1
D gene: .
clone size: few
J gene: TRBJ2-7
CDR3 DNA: TGCGCCAGCAGCTTGGTTCTAGGCGAGCAGTACTTC
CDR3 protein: CASSLVLGEQYF

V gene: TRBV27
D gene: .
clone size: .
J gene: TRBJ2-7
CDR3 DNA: TGTGCCAGCAGTTTTGCACAGGCTTACGAGCAGTACTTC
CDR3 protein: CASSFAQAYEQYF

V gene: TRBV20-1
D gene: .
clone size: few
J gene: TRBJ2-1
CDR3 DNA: TGCAGTGCTAGGTCCCCGAATGAGCAGTTCTTC
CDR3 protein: CSARSPNEQFF

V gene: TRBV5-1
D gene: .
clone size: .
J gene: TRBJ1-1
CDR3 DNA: TGCGCCAGCAGCTTGGCTAACTCGGTGGGTATGAACACTGAAGCTTTCTTT
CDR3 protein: CASSLANSVGMNTEAFF

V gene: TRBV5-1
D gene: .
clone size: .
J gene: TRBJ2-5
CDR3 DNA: TGCGCCAGCAGCTTCAACAGGGATTGGGAGACCCAGTCCTTC
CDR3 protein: CASSFNRDWETQSF

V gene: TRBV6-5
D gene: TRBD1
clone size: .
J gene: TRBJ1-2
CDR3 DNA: TGTGCCAGCAGTAACTCCGGGACAGGGGGCGCAGACTATGGCTACACCTTC
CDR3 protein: CASSNSGTGGADYGYTF

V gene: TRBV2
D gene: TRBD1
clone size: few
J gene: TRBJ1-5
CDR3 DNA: TGTGCCAGCAGTGGAAACAGGGGTCAGCCCCAGCATTTT
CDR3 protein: CASSGNRGQPQHF

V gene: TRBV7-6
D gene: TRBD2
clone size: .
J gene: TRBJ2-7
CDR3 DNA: TGTGCCAGCAGCTCACAGGGGGGCACGATTACTAGCGGGGCCCTCTACGAGCAGTACTTC
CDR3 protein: CASSSQGGTITSGALYEQYF

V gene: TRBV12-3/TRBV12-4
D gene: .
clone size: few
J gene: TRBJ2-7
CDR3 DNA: TGTGCCAGCAGCCCCGCAGGGGCCGGCGAGCAGTACTTC
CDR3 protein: CASSPAGAGEQYF